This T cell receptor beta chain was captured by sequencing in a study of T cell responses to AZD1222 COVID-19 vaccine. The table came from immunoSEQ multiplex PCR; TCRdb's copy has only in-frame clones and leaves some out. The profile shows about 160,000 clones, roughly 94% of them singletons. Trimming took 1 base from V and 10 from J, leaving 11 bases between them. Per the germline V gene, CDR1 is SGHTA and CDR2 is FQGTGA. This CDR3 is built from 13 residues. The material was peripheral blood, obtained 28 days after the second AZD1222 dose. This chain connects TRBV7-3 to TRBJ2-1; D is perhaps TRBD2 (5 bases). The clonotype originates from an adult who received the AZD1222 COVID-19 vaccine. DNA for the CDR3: TGTGCCAGCAGCTTAAATCCTAGCTACGAGCAGTTCTTC. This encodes CASSLNPSYEQFF.